This T cell receptor (beta chain) was captured in a study of shared clonotypes between healthy human individuals. This clone appeared many times. This CDR3 is 14 amino acids long. Germline V gene data show CDR1 as LNHDA and CDR2 as SQIVND (reference sequence). V was pared by 5 bases and J by 3 bases, with 6 bases of the junction left unmatched. Sequencing was performed with immunoSEQ multiplex PCR; in TCRdb, only in-frame clones are kept and a portion is missing. The table lists roughly 1,000,000 clones, about 80% of them singletons. Sequences were obtained from memory CD4+ T cells from PBMCs. The subset denotes: CD45RA-negative fraction. This rearrangement joins TRBV19 to TRBJ2-7; 8 positions match TRBD1. This clonotype was obtained from a man aged 18 to 29 in good health. Some clones in this sample may be carry-over from other donors' samples. The CDR3 loop is CASSPRGQDYEQYF. The CDR3 DNA follows: TGTGCCAGTAGTCCCCGGGGACAGGACTACGAGCAGTACTTC.